This TCR beta chain was identified during a study of T cell responses to AZD1222 COVID-19 vaccine. Overall study results and limits: Recipients of two AZD1222 doses showed rising Spike-specific TCR breadth and depth.

This clone was picked up one time. Antigen: not known. Clones were sequenced by immunoSEQ multiplex PCR, and TCRdb holds only the in-frame ones, with some missing. The sample has 150,000 to 200,000 clones; 85% to 90% are singletons. Germline loops: CDR1 SGHVS, CDR2 FQNEAQ. The CDR3 length is 15 residues. The ends were cut back, 6 bases at V and 4 bases at J, with 19 bases in the middle. The V call is TRBV7-8, the J call TRBJ2-7; D is tentatively TRBD1 or TRBD2 (6 bases each). This sequence originates from an adult who received the MenACWY meningococcal vaccine as a control. The source material was peripheral blood, sampled 28 days after the second dose of the MenACWY control vaccine. The chain's CDR3 is CASSPPSRGRYEQYF. CDR3 nucleotide sequence: TGTGCCAGCAGTCCTCCGTCGAGGGGGAGGTACGAGCAGTACTTC.